These T cell receptor beta chains were read from a single sample in a study of T cell repertoires in cytomegalovirus infection. Their recognized antigens are unknown. TCRdb recomputed calls from the reads with MiXCR, one row per CDR3 protein. Of under 350,000 distinct CDR3 sequences in the sample, about 20% were seen once. Sequenced material: cultured PBMCs, taken from culture after CMV antigen stimulation. These receptors came from a human donor in good health (CMV status not recorded). Some clones in this sample may be carry-over from other donors' samples. CDR3s include the opening cysteine and the closing phenylalanine or tryptophan. The order of the fields is CDR3 length, clone size, J gene, V gene, CDR3 protein. Size is stated for part of the rows, as once, few or many counts, or as a class when the clone is expanded.

17	NA	TRBJ2-1	TRBV14	CASSQLLAGGGGNEQFF
12	NA	TRBJ2-1	TRBV5-1	CASSWMGNEQFF
14	few	TRBJ2-7	TRBV20-1	CSARGRSGIYEQYF
15	few	TRBJ2-2	TRBV4-3	CASSRQTVNTGELFF
17	NA	TRBJ2-1	TRBV27	CASSFLSGLATYNEQFF
16	NA	TRBJ2-3	TRBV7-2	CASSSPSGSRGDTQYF
16	few	TRBJ2-4	TRBV7-9	CASSPPWGSAKNIQYF
14	NA	TRBJ2-1	TRBV27	CASSLRLEGDEQFF
16	NA	TRBJ2-3	TRBV15	CATSSGRKLSTDTQYF
18	NA	TRBJ2-2	TRBV4-1	CASSQQLGLAGAPGELFF
15	NA	TRBJ2-2	TRBV7-6	CASSPRTSFAGELFF
13	NA	TRBJ2-1	TRBV28	CASRGWDYNEQFF
14	NA	TRBJ2-1	TRBV14	CASSPPGTGIEQFF
16	NA	TRBJ2-1	TRBV6-1	CASSELTLSSYNEQFF
17	NA	TRBJ2-2	TRBV4-1	CASSQDSDSANTGELFF
15	NA	TRBJ2-7	TRBV18	CASSPLGTGTYEQYF
14	many	TRBJ2-2	TRBV7-2	CASSRDFHTGELFF
13	many	TRBJ1-5	TRBV7-6	CASSASWGQPQHF
16	NA	TRBJ2-2	TRBV27	CASSFLREGGTGELFF
17	NA	TRBJ2-2	TRBV11-3	CASSSGLAGRSTGELFF
16	NA	TRBJ2-3	TRBV5-4	CASSPSGSGISDTQYF
15	many	TRBJ2-1	TRBV12-3/TRBV12-4	CASSFLGLGYDEQFF
14	NA	TRBJ2-5	TRBV11-2	CASTNAGLRETQYF
15	many	TRBJ2-1	TRBV7-2	CASSGQRRQYNEQFF
17	NA	TRBJ2-3	TRBV4-3	CASSQDTSGVRTDTQYF
14	NA	TRBJ1-1	TRBV12-3/TRBV12-4	CASKGQGGYTEAFF
16	few	TRBJ2-5	TRBV5-1	CASSLWAGPSQETQYF
16	NA	TRBJ1-6	TRBV7-9	CASSPTASGKNSPLHF
13	NA	TRBJ1-2	TRBV7-9	CASSSPGERGYTF
16	once	TRBJ2-1	TRBV20-1	CSARPLGLAGGNEQFF
13	few	TRBJ1-5	TRBV20-1	CSAGTGLNQPQHF
15	NA	TRBJ2-2	TRBV4-1	CASSQGSANTGELFF
15	few	TRBJ2-1	TRBV12-3/TRBV12-4	CASRLSSGAHNEQFF
15	NA	TRBJ2-2	TRBV15	CATSSLKGVTGELFF
15	few	TRBJ1-5	TRBV7-2	CASSLGGTGGQPQHF
12	NA	TRBJ2-7	TRBV7-9	CASSPILLEQYF
13	NA	TRBJ1-1	TRBV28	CASSTTRATEAFF
15	NA	TRBJ2-1	TRBV7-2	CASSPSGRGVNEQFF
15	NA	TRBJ1-6	TRBV7-2	CASSPRDSLNSPLHF
16	few	TRBJ2-2	TRBV7-9	CASSLGVTVNTGELFF
15	NA	TRBJ2-3	TRBV2	CASSDRLAMPDTQYF
17	NA	TRBJ2-3	TRBV4-2	CASSSPVLAGSTDTQYF
13	many	TRBJ1-2	TRBV6-1	CASSPDAYYGYTF
15	NA	TRBJ1-5	TRBV20-1	CSARDRGGPGQPQHF
17	NA	TRBJ2-2	TRBV6-6	CASSYPGLAGITGELFF
13	NA	TRBJ2-1	TRBV29-1	CSVTDSSLIRGFF
13	few	TRBJ1-2	TRBV5-1	CASSQQTLGGYTF